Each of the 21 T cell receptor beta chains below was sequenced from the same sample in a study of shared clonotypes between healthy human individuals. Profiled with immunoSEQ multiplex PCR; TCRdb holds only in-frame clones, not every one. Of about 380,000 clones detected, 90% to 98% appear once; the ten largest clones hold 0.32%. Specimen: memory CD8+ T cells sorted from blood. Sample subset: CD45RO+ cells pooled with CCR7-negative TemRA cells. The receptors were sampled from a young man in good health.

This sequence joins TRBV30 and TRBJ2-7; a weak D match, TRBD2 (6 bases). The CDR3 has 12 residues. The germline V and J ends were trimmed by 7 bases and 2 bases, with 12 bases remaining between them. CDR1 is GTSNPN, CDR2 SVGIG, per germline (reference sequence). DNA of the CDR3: TGTGCCTCCGCGGGGAGGACCTACGAGCAGTACTTC. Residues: CASAGRTYEQYF.

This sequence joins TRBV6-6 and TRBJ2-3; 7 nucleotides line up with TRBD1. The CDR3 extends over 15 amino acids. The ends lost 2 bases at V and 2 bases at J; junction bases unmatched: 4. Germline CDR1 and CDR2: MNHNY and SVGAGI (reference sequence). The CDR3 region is CASSYGDSHTDTQYF. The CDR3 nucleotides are TGTGCCAGCAGTTACGGGGACAGTCACACAGATACGCAGTATTTT.

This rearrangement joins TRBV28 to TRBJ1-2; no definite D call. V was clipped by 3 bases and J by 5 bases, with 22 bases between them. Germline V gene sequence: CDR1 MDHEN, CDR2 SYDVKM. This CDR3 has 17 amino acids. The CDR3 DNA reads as TGTGCCAGCAGTTTGGGTTTTTTCAGGTCCCCTATTTATGGCTACACCTTC. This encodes CASSLGFFRSPIYGYTF.

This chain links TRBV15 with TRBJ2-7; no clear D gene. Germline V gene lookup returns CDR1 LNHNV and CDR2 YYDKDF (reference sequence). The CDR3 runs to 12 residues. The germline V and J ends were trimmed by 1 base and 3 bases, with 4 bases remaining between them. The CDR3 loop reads CATSRGFYEQYF. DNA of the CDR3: TGTGCCACCAGCAGAGGATTCTACGAGCAGTACTTC.

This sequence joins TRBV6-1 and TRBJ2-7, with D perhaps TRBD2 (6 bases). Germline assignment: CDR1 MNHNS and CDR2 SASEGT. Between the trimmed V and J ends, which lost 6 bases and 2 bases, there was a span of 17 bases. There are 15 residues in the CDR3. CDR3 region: CASRVAVGATYEQYF. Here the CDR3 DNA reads TGTGCCAGCAGGGTAGCGGTCGGAGCTACCTACGAGCAGTACTTC.

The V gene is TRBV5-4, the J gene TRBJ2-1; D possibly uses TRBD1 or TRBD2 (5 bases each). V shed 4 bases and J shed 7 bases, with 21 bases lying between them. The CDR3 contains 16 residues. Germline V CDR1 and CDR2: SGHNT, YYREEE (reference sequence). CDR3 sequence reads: CASSPGLGGLANEQFF. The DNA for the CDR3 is TGTGCCAGCAGCCCGGGGCTTGGCGGGCTAGCAAATGAGCAGTTCTTC.

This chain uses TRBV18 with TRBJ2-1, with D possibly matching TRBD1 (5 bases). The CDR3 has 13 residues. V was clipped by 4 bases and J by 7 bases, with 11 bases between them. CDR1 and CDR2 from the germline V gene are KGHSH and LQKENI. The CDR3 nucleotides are TGTGCCAGCTCACTGCCAGGGTGGAATGAGCAGTTCTTC. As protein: CASSLPGWNEQFF.

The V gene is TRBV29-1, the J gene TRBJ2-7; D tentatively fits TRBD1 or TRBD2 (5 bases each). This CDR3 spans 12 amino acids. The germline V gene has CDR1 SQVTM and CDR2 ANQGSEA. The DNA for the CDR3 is TGCACCGTACGGGACGGGTCCTACGAGCAGTACTTC. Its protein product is CTVRDGSYEQYF.

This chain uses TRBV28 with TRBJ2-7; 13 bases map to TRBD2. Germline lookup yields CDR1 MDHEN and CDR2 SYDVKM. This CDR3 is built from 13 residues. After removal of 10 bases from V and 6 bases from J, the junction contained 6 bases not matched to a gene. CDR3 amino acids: CATGLAGEGEQYF. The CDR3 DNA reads TGTGCCACCGGACTAGCGGGAGAGGGCGAGCAGTACTTC. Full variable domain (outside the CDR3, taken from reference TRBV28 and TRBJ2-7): DVKVTQSSRYLVKRTGEKVFLECVQDMDHENMFWYRQDPGLGLRLIYFSYDVKMKEKGDIPEGYSVSREKKERFSLILESASTNQTSMYLCATGLAGEGEQYFGPGTRLTVT.

The CDR3 sequence is CASGNYEQYF. CDR3 nucleotides: TGTGCTAGTGGCAACTACGAGCAGTACTTC. The rearrangement joins TRBV12-5 to TRBJ2-7; D gene ambiguous. Germline assignment: CDR1 LGHNT and CDR2 FRNRAP. The CDR3 is 10 residues long. Trimming removed 6 bases at V and 3 bases at J, with 3 bases between.

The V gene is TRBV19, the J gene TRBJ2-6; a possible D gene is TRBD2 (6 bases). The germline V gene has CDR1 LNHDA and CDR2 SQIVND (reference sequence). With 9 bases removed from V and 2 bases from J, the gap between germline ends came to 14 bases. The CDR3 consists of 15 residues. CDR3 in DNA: TGTGCCAGCAGACTAGGAACGGCTGGGGCCAACGTCCTGACTTTC. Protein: CASRLGTAGANVLTF.

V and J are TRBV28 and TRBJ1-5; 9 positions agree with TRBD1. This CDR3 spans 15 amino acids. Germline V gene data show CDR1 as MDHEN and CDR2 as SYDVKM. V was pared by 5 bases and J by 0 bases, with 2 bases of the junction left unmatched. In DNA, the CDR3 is TGTGCCAGCAGTGGGACAGGGAATAGCAATCAGCCCCAGCATTTT. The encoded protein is CASSGTGNSNQPQHF.

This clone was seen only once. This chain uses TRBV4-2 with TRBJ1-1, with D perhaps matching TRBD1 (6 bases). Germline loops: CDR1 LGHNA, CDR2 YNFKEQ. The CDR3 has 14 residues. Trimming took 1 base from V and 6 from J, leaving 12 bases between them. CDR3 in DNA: TGTGCCAGCAGCCAAGTCCGACAGGCGGCTGAAGCTTTCTTT. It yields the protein CASSQVRQAAEAFF.

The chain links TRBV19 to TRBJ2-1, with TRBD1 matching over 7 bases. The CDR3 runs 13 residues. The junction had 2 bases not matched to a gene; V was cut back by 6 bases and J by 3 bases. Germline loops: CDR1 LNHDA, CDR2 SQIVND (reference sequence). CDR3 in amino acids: CASSRDSYNEQFF. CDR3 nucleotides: TGTGCCAGTAGCCGGGACAGCTACAATGAGCAGTTCTTC. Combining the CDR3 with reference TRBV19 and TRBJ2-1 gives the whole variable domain DGGITQSPKYLFRKEGQNVTLSCEQNLNHDAMYWYRQDPGQGLRLIYYSQIVNDFQKGDIAEGYSVSREKKESFPLTVTSAQKNPTAFYLCASSRDSYNEQFFGPGTRLTVL.

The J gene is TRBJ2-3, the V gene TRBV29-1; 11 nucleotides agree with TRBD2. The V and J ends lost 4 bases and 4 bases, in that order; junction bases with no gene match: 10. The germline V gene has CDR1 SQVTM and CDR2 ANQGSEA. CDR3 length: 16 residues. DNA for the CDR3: TGCAGCGTTGCCCGCCGACTAGCGGGAAGTTCAGATACGCAGTATTTT. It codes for CSVARRLAGSSDTQYF.

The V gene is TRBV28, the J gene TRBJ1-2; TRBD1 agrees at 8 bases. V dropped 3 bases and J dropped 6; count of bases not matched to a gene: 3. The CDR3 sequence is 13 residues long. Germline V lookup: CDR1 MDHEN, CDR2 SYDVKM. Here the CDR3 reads CASSLTGENGYTF. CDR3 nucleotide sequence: TGTGCCAGCAGTTTGACAGGGGAGAATGGCTACACCTTC.

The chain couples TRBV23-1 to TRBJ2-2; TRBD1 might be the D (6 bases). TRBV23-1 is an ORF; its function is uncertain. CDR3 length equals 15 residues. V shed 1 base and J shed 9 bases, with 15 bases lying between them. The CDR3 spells CASSQYRTASWELFF. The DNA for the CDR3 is TGCGCCAGCAGTCAATACCGGACAGCCTCTTGGGAGCTGTTTTTT.

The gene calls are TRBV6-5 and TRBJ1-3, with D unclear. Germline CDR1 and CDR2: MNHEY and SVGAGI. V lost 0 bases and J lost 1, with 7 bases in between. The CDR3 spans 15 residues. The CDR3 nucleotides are TGTGCCAGCAGTTACTCCGGTATTTCTGGAAACACCATATATTTT. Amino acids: CASSYSGISGNTIYF.

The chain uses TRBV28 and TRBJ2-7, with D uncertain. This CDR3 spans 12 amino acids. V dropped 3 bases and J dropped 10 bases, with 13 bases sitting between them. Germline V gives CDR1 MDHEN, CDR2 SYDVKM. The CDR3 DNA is TGTGCCAGCAGTTTTACGTCGAGGATACAGTACTTC. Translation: CASSFTSRIQYF.

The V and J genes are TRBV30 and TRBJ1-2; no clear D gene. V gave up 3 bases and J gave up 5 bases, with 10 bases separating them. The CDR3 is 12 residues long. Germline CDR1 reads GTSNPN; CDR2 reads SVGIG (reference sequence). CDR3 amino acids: CAWRLPRYGYTF. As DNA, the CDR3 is TGTGCCTGGAGGCTCCCTCGATATGGCTACACCTTC.

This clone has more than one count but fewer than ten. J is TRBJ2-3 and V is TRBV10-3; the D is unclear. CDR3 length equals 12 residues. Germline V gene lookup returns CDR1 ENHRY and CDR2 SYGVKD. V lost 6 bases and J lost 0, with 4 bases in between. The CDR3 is CAIRDSTDTQYF. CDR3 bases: TGTGCCATCAGGGACAGCACAGATACGCAGTATTTT.